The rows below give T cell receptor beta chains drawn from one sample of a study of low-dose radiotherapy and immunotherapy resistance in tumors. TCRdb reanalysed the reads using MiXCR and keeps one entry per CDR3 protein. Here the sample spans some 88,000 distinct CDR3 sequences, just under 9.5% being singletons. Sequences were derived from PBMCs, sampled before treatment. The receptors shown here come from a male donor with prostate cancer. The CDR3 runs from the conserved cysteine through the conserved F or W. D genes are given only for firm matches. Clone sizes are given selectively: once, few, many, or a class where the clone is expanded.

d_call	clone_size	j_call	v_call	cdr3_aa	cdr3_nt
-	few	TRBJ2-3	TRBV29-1	CSGLGGTDTQYF	TGCAGCGGCCTTGGGGGCACAGATACGCAGTATTTT
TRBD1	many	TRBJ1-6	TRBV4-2	CASSQDTGTGLVQSPLHF	TGTGCCAGCAGCCAAGATACGGGGACAGGGCTTGTACAATCACCCCTCCACTTT
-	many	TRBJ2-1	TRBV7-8	CASSPPGIYNEQFF	TGTGCCAGCAGCCCACCGGGAATCTACAATGAGCAGTTCTTC
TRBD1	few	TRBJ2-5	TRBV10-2	CATYRGQGYQETQYF	TGCGCCACGTACAGGGGGCAGGGGTACCAAGAGACCCAGTACTTC
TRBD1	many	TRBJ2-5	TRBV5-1	CASSRGTGEETQYF	TGCGCCAGCAGCCGGGGGACAGGGGAAGAGACCCAGTACTTC
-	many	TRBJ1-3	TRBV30	CAWSRGFGNTIYF	TGTGCCTGGAGTCGGGGGTTTGGAAACACCATATATTTT
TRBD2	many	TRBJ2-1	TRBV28	CASRRGLAGEISHNEQFF	TGTGCCAGCAGACGGGGACTAGCGGGAGAGATTTCCCACAATGAGCAGTTCTTC
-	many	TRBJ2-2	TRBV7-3	CASSSTGEAGELFF	TGTGCCAGCAGCTCTACCGGGGAGGCCGGGGAGCTGTTTTTT
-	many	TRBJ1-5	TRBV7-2	CACARGILQPQHF	TGTGCCTGCGCTCGGGGTATCCTTCAGCCCCAGCATTTT
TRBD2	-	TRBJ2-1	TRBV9	CASSRRTSGTRDEQFF	TGTGCCAGCAGCCGGAGGACTAGCGGGACTCGGGATGAGCAGTTCTTC
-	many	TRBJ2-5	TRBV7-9	CASSQGHQETQYF	TGTGCCAGCAGCCAGGGACATCAAGAGACCCAGTACTTC
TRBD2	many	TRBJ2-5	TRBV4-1	CASSQGFGRSLQETQYF	TGCGCCAGCAGCCAAGGTTTCGGGAGGTCTCTACAAGAGACCCAGTACTTC